A single sample gave rise to the 14 T cell receptor beta chains below, sequenced in a study of neurological immune-mediated disorders. From the 5' RACE reads, TCRdb called clonotypes with MiXCR, one entry per CDR3 protein. The sample holds 30,000 to 40,000 distinct CDR3 sequences; 11% are singletons and the top ten take about 4%. Regarding time point: technical triplicate 1. The sample consisted of PBMCs. These receptors all come from a man between 60 and 75 years old with HTLV-1-associated myelopathy (HAM/TSP).

This clonotype appeared many times. The J gene is TRBJ2-3, the V gene TRBV20-1; weak D call: TRBD2 (7 bases). Per germline, CDR1 DFQATT and CDR2 SNEGSKA (reference sequence). Trimming removed 5 bases from V and 4 bases from J, with 22 bases in between. The CDR3 sequence is 16 residues long. This chain's CDR3 is CSAVQKGGGSADTQYF. The CDR3 DNA is TGCAGTGCTGTACAGAAGGGGGGCGGGAGCGCAGATACGCAGTATTTT.

This clonotype was seen many times. The V and J genes are TRBV7-3 and TRBJ1-1; 7 bases align to TRBD1. The CDR3 covers 14 residues. J lost 2 bases, V lost 4 bases, and 4 bases had no gene match. Germline CDR1 is SGHTA and CDR2 is FQGTGA. The CDR3 loop is CASSSQGFNTEAFF. In DNA form, the CDR3 reads TGTGCCAGCAGCTCACAGGGGTTTAACACTGAAGCTTTCTTT.

Within the sample, this clonotype is medium-sized. The chain is built from TRBV20-1 and TRBJ2-7, with D maybe TRBD2 (6 bases). This CDR3 comprises 14 residues. Per the germline V gene, CDR1 is DFQATT and CDR2 is SNEGSKA (reference sequence). V was trimmed by 6 bases and J by 2 bases, leaving 17 bases between them. Here the CDR3 DNA reads TGCAGTGCCATTAAGGAGGGCCGACCCTACGAGCAGTACTTC. Protein: CSAIKEGRPYEQYF.

This clonotype was seen many times. This sequence joins TRBV2 and TRBJ1-2, with D perhaps matching TRBD1 (6 bases). Germline CDR1 is SNHLY and CDR2 is FYNNEI. The CDR3 has 12 residues. V was pared by 6 bases and J by 4 bases, with 9 bases between. The CDR3 DNA is TGTGCCAGCAGGACAGGAATCTATGGCTACACCTTC. Translation gives CASRTGIYGYTF.

By proportion, this clonotype is medium-sized (0.01 to 0.1%). CDR3 protein: CSAGVDYGYTF. Written as DNA, the CDR3 is TGCAGTGCTGGCGTCGACTATGGCTACACCTTC. The V call is TRBV20-1, the J call TRBJ1-2; D unresolved. Germline assignment: CDR1 DFQATT and CDR2 SNEGSKA (reference sequence). The CDR3 totals 11 residues. V was trimmed by 5 bases and J by 3 bases, leaving 7 bases between them.

Ten or more counts support this clonotype. The chain employs TRBV5-5 and TRBJ2-5; no firm D call. Germline V CDR1 and CDR2: SGHKS, YYEKEE (reference sequence). CDR3 length: 15 amino acids. V lost 4 bases to trimming and J lost 0 bases, with 13 bases between them. Written as DNA, the CDR3 is TGTGCCAGCAGCAAAGGACCCCTGTACCAAGAGACCCAGTACTTC. As protein: CASSKGPLYQETQYF.

This clonotype has ten or more counts. The chain combines TRBV20-1 with TRBJ2-1; 9 bases are shared with TRBD2. V trimming: 0 bases; J trimming: 7 bases; junction bases outside the gene matches: 13. Germline V CDR1 and CDR2: DFQATT, SNEGSKA (reference sequence). CDR3 length: 17 amino acids. The CDR3 spells CSARDDPRSGRLNEQFF. DNA for the CDR3: TGCAGTGCTAGAGATGACCCCCGGAGCGGGAGGTTAAATGAGCAGTTCTTC.

In this sample, this clonotype is medium-sized. The chain is built from TRBV15 and TRBJ1-1, with unresolved D. V lost 4 bases and J 0 bases, leaving 9 bases between the germline ends. The CDR3 is made up of 14 amino acids. Germline V gene sequence: CDR1 LNHNV, CDR2 YYDKDF (reference sequence). The CDR3 region is CATSTRPMNTEAFF. CDR3 coding DNA: TGTGCCACCAGCACCAGACCGATGAACACTGAAGCTTTCTTT. Full variable domain (missing parts from reference TRBV15 and TRBJ1-1): DAMVIQNPRYQVTQFGKPVTLSCSQTLNHNVMYWYQQKSSQAPKLLFHYYDKDFNNEADTPDNFQSRRPNTSFCFLDIRSPGLGDTAMYLCATSTRPMNTEAFFGQGTRLTVV.

Ten or more counts support this clonotype. The chain has TRBV5-1 and TRBJ2-3; D gene unclear. Per germline, CDR1 SGHRS and CDR2 YFSETQ. The ends were cut back, 1 base at V and 4 bases at J, with 10 bases in the middle. CDR3 length: 14 amino acids. This chain's CDR3 is CASSLYSGADTQYF. The DNA of the CDR3 is TGCGCCAGCAGCTTGTACAGTGGAGCAGATACGCAGTATTTT.

This clonotype was counted ten times or more. The gene calls are TRBV7-9 and TRBJ2-1, with TRBD2 matching over 9 bases. V lost 6 bases and J lost 8; bases outside the gene matches: 8. Germline V gives CDR1 SEHNR, CDR2 FQNEAQ (reference sequence). The CDR3 has 14 residues. The CDR3 here is CASSRAGGVYEQFF. The DNA of the CDR3 is TGTGCCAGCAGTAGGGCGGGAGGGGTCTATGAGCAGTTCTTC. Looking up the rest from reference TRBV7-9 and TRBJ2-1 gives the full variable domain: DTGVSQNPRHKITKRGQNVTFRCDPISEHNRLYWYRQTLGQGPEFLTYFQNEAQLEKSRLLSDRFSAERPKGSFSTLEIQRTEQGDSAMYLCASSRAGGVYEQFFGPGTRLTVL.

This clonotype was detected ten times or more. V gene TRBV5-1 combines with J gene TRBJ2-2; D is ambiguous. Germline V gene lookup returns CDR1 SGHRS and CDR2 YFSETQ. The CDR3 totals 15 residues. V lost 9 bases and J 0 bases, leaving 15 bases between the germline ends. Here the CDR3 reads CATALGPTNTGELFF. The CDR3 bases are TGCGCCACAGCTCTCGGGCCTACGAACACCGGGGAGCTGTTTTTT.

This clonotype has more than one count but fewer than ten. The gene calls are TRBV2 and TRBJ2-2; TRBD2 is a possible D gene (6 bases). The ends were cut back, 3 bases at V and 1 base at J, with 6 bases in the middle. The CDR3 contains 14 residues. The germline V gene encodes CDR1 SNHLY and CDR2 FYNNEI. CDR3 sequence reads: CASSDGGNTGELFF. DNA for the CDR3: TGTGCCAGCAGTGACGGGGGGAACACCGGGGAGCTGTTTTTT.

This clonotype was found many times. This chain uses TRBV20-1 with TRBJ1-5; D ambiguous. V was pared by 4 bases and J by 4 bases, with 8 bases between. Germline lookup yields CDR1 DFQATT and CDR2 SNEGSKA (reference sequence). The CDR3 is 12 amino acids. CDR3 nucleotides: TGCAGTGCTAATGTAGGGAATCAGCCCCAGCATTTT. It yields the protein CSANVGNQPQHF.

At least ten counts were recorded for this clonotype. The chain combines TRBV7-2 with TRBJ1-5, with D possibly TRBD1 on 5 matching bases. The CDR3 totals 14 residues. Germline V gene sequence: CDR1 SGHTA, CDR2 FQGNSA. V shed 7 bases and J shed 0 bases, with 10 bases lying between them. CDR3 sequence reads: CASNRGDSNQPQHF. The CDR3 bases are TGTGCCAGCAACCGAGGGGATAGCAATCAGCCCCAGCATTTT. Variable domain in full (rest from reference TRBV7-2 and TRBJ1-5): GAGVSQSPSNKVTEKGKDVELRCDPISGHTALYWYRQSLGQGLEFLIYFQGNSAPDKSGLPSDRFSAERTGGSVSTLTIQRTQQEDSAVYLCASNRGDSNQPQHFGDGTRLSIL.